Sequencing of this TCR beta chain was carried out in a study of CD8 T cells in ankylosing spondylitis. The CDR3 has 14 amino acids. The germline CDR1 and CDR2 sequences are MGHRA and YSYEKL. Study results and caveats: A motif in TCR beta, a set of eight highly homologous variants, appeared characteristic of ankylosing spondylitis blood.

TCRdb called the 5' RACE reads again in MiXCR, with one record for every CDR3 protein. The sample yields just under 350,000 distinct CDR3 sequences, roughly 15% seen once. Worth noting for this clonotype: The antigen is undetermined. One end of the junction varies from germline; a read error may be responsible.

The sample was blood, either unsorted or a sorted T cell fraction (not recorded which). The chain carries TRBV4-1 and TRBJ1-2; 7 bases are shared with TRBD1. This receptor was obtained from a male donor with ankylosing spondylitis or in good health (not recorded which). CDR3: CTSSQEMDRNGYTF. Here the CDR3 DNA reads TGCACCAGCAGCCAGGAGATGGACAGGAATGGCTACACCTTC.